These T cell receptor beta chains were read from a single sample in a study of blood T cells in healthy people across ages. TCRdb recomputed calls from the 5' RACE reads with MiXCR, one row per CDR3 protein. The sample comprises about 1.4 million distinct CDR3 sequences, approximately 59% of which are singletons, and roughly 7% rests with the top ten. Sequencing was carried out using blood. The receptor set was obtained from a young man in good health. The CDR3 runs from the conserved cysteine through the conserved F or W. The D gene is left open where the match is weak. Clone size is not always given. Where it is, it says once, few, many or a class for expanded clones.

>-|TRBV15|TRBJ2-7|-
TGTGCCACCAGCAGAGATCCCTTCCGACTAGGCTCCTACGAGCAGTACTTC
CATSRDPFRLGSYEQYF
>-|TRBV30|TRBJ2-1|-
TGTGCCTGGAGTGTAAGAGGGAATGAGCAGTTCTTC
CAWSVRGNEQFF
>TRBD2|TRBV20-1|TRBJ2-1|-
TGCAGTGCTAGAGATCCCGGGAGGCCACCCTACAATGAGCAGTTCTTC
CSARDPGRPPYNEQFF
>-|TRBV28|TRBJ2-6|-
TGTGCCAGCAGTCTAAGGCGGTATGGGGCCAACGCCCTGACTTTC
CASSLRRYGANALTF
>-|TRBV6-2/TRBV6-3|TRBJ2-6|few
TGTGCCAGCAGTTACGAATCCGAGCCATCTGGGGCCAACGTCCTGACTTTC
CASSYESEPSGANVLTF
>TRBD1|TRBV6-1|TRBJ2-5|-
TGTGCCAGCAATGGACAGGGACAAGAGACCCAGTACTTC
CASNGQGQETQYF
>-|TRBV6-2/TRBV6-3|TRBJ2-6|many
TGTGCCAGCAGCCGTACCCACTCTGGGGCCAACGTCCTGACTTTC
CASSRTHSGANVLTF
>TRBD1|TRBV5-1|TRBJ2-7|few
TGCGCCAGCAGTACCCGGGACAGGGGAAACTACGAGCAGTACTTC
CASSTRDRGNYEQYF
>-|TRBV20-1|TRBJ2-5|-
TGTAGTGCCGAAGACTGGAACTCCCAAGAGACCCAGTACTTC
CSAEDWNSQETQYF
>-|TRBV6-6|TRBJ1-6|once
TGTGCCAGCAACAGGGCGGAAAATTCACCCCTCCACTTT
CASNRAENSPLHF